The sequence of this T cell receptor (beta chain) was determined in a study of T cell responses to AZD1222 COVID-19 vaccine. Notes on this clone: Its antigen remains unknown.

Assay: immunoSEQ multiplex PCR; the TCRdb copy retains only in-frame clones and omits some. Among tens of thousands of clones, more than 75% were seen once, and the ten largest hold around a sixth. This CDR3 is built from 17 residues. Trimming removed 4 bases at V and 0 bases at J, with 16 bases between. CDR1 and CDR2 from the germline V gene are MGHRA and YSYEKL. Overall study results and limits: Females outnumbered males among donors, who were mostly white British; clonal diversity was possibly underestimated. The study reported that nearly half of spike-specific TCRs target unmutated variant regions. No day 14 peak samples; only post-peak repertoires were characterized.

This sample comprised peripheral blood, obtained on day 0 of AZD1222 vaccination. The chain carries TRBV4-1 and TRBJ1-3, with a tentative D call TRBD1 (5 bases). The sequence was collected from an adult in good health. The CDR3 reads CASSLPRRGDSGNTIYF. The DNA for the CDR3 is TGCGCCAGCAGCCTCCCCCGGCGGGGCGACTCTGGAAACACCATATATTTT.